Below are 8 T cell receptor beta chains sequenced from a single sample in a study of blood T cell repertoires in COVID-19. Here immunoSEQ multiplex PCR was the method, and the copy in TCRdb shows in-frame clones only, minus some. The sample has about 150,000 clones, about 85% seen once. The sequenced sample consisted of peripheral blood. Receptors originate from a woman aged 65 to 85 with acute or convalescent COVID-19.

This chain links TRBV27 with TRBJ2-3; the D is unclear. Germline V lookup: CDR1 MNHEY, CDR2 SMNVEV (reference sequence). The V end lost 6 bases, the J end lost 4 bases, and 14 bases lay between the germline ends. The CDR3 runs to 14 residues. CDR3 sequence reads: CASSEGALPDTQYF. For the CDR3, the DNA is TGTGCCAGCAGCGAAGGAGCCCTTCCAGATACGCAGTATTTT.

The chain carries TRBV7-2 and TRBJ1-5, with TRBD1 as a possible D gene (6 bases). V dropped 5 bases and J dropped 3 bases, with 11 bases sitting between them. This CDR3 is 14 amino acids long. The germline V gene encodes CDR1 SGHTA and CDR2 FQGNSA. This CDR3 reads CASSPRTVNQPQHF. In DNA form, the CDR3 reads TGTGCCAGCAGCCCACGGACAGTCAATCAGCCCCAGCATTTT.

The V and J genes are TRBV7-2 and TRBJ1-4, with 9 positions matching TRBD1. J gave up 10 bases and V 1 base, and 13 bases lay outside the gene matches. Germline V gene data show CDR1 as SGHTA and CDR2 as FQGNSA. CDR3 length: 17 amino acids. The CDR3 nucleotides read TGTGCCAGCAGCTTAGGAAAACAGGGGGCGGGGTTGGGAAAACTGTTTTTT. Amino acids: CASSLGKQGAGLGKLFF.

The rearrangement joins TRBV11-2 to TRBJ2-7; 9 nucleotides line up with TRBD1. The V segment lost 7 bases and the J segment 4 bases; nucleotides outside the gene matches: 5. Germline V gene lookup returns CDR1 SGHAT and CDR2 FQNNGV. The CDR3 contains 13 residues. In nucleotides, the CDR3 is TGTGCCAGCACCGCGGACAGGGGATACGAGCAGTACTTC. Amino acids: CASTADRGYEQYF.

The chain carries TRBV7-2 and TRBJ2-5; the D gene is possibly TRBD1 (5 bases). V was cut by 5 bases and J by 1 base, with 8 bases left in between. The CDR3 sequence is 13 residues long. Germline V CDR1 and CDR2: SGHTA, FQGNSA. CDR3 residues: CASSRQFQETQYF. CDR3 nucleotide sequence: TGTGCCAGCAGCCGACAGTTCCAAGAGACCCAGTACTTC.

The chain is built from TRBV4-2 and TRBJ2-2; D is possibly TRBD2 (6 bases). In germline, CDR1 is LGHNA, CDR2 YNFKEQ. V was clipped by 5 bases and J by 0 bases, with 10 bases between them. The CDR3 covers 15 residues. The chain's CDR3 is CASSRDSSNTGELFF. In DNA form, the CDR3 reads TGTGCCAGCAGCAGGGACTCTTCGAACACCGGGGAGCTGTTTTTT.

The V and J genes are TRBV28 and TRBJ2-4; D gene ambiguous. The V gene lost 5 bases and the J gene lost 7 bases, with 15 bases spanning the gap. The CDR3 is 14 amino acids. CDR1 is MDHEN and CDR2 is SYDVKM in the germline V gene. Written as DNA, the CDR3 is TGTGCCAGCAGTCTAGGTGGATTCGGGAACATTCAGTACTTC. Its protein product is CASSLGGFGNIQYF.

This clone appeared once. The V gene is TRBV6-6, the J gene TRBJ2-7; weak D call: TRBD1 (5 bases). This CDR3 has 16 amino acids. Per germline, CDR1 MNHNY and CDR2 SVGAGI (reference sequence). Trimming removed 1 base from V and 2 bases from J, with 15 bases in between. The CDR3 coding sequence is TGTGCCAGCAGTTACTTACGGACATCGGAACCCTACGAGCAGTACGTC. This encodes CASSYLRTSEPYEQYV.